This passage covers 26 T cell receptor beta chains from one sample sequenced in a study of cytomegalovirus exposure and HLA in healthy donors. Primers: 60 Vbeta forward and 13 Jbeta reverse. The data were produced by immunoSEQ multiplex PCR, yet TCRdb's version contains in-frame clones alone and is incomplete. The sample lists 150,000 to 200,000 clones; over 75% were seen once. Sequenced: PBMCs. The receptors originated from a female donor in good health and CMV-seronegative.

This rearrangement joins TRBV6-6 to TRBJ1-1; TRBD1 aligns across 8 bases. J was trimmed by 1 base and V by 6 bases; bases with no gene match: 4. There are 14 residues in the CDR3. Germline V lookup: CDR1 MNHNY, CDR2 SVGAGI (reference sequence). CDR3 sequence reads: CASRAGTGNTEAFF. CDR3 nucleotides: TGTGCCAGCAGGGCCGGGACAGGGAACACTGAAGCTTTCTTT.

The chain uses TRBV30 and TRBJ2-4, with D perhaps matching TRBD1 (7 bases). Germline CDR1 GTSNPN, CDR2 SVGIG (reference sequence). Trimming stripped 5 bases from V and 2 bases from J, with 10 bases between. CDR3 size: 13 residues. The CDR3 loop reads CAWSGGPKNIQYF. DNA of the CDR3: TGTGCCTGGTCAGGGGGGCCCAAAAACATTCAGTACTTC.

This chain joins TRBV5-1 and TRBJ2-3; 7 bases are shared with TRBD2. This CDR3 comprises 15 residues. Looked up from germline, CDR1 is SGHRS and CDR2 is YFSETQ. Trimming cost V 4 bases and J 2 bases; bases outside gene matches: 7. The CDR3 DNA is TGCGCCAGCAGCCCGGGACTACACCTCACAGATACGCAGTATTTT. It is translated as CASSPGLHLTDTQYF. The variable domain in full, with the rest retrieved from reference TRBV5-1 and TRBJ2-3, is KAGVTQTPRYLIKTRGQQVTLSCSPISGHRSVSWYQQTPGQGLQFLFEYFSETQRNKGNFPGRFSGRQFSNSRSEMNVSTLELGDSALYLCASSPGLHLTDTQYFGPGTRLTVL.

The genes are TRBV29-1 and TRBJ2-5; 9 nucleotides match TRBD2. CDR3 length: 14 residues. The trim removed 4 bases at V and 4 bases at J, leaving 7 bases unmatched. CDR1 is SQVTM, CDR2 ANQGSEA, per germline. CDR3 residues: CSVAASGARETQYF. CDR3 coding DNA: TGCAGCGTTGCTGCTAGCGGGGCCCGAGAGACCCAGTACTTC.

The chain recombines TRBV27 with TRBJ1-1, with 7 positions matching TRBD1. J gave up 6 bases and V 3 bases, and 7 bases lay outside the gene matches. The length of the CDR3 is 14 residues. CDR1 is MNHEY and CDR2 is SMNVEV in the germline V gene (reference sequence). In DNA form, the CDR3 reads TGTGCCAGCAGTTTCGGGACAGCTGCCGCTGAAGCTTTCTTT. The encoded protein is CASSFGTAAAEAFF.

The chain has TRBV28 and TRBJ2-2; 8 bases map to TRBD1. Germline CDR1 MDHEN, CDR2 SYDVKM. This CDR3 has 15 residues. The trim removed 5 bases at V and 6 bases at J, leaving 8 bases unmatched. Written as DNA, the CDR3 is TGTGCCAGCAGTCCCGCAGGGGGCGCGGCCGGGGAGCTGTTTTTT. Its translation: CASSPAGGAAGELFF.

This clone has a handful of counts. J is TRBJ2-3 and V is TRBV20-1; perhaps TRBD1 as D (6 bases). The CDR3 sequence is 11 residues long. CDR1 is DFQATT and CDR2 is SNEGSKA in the germline V gene (reference sequence). V gave up 4 bases and J gave up 5 bases, with 7 bases separating them. CDR3 DNA sequence: TGCAGTGCTACAGGGGTAGATACGCAGTATTTT. Its protein is CSATGVDTQYF.

The rearrangement uses TRBV29-1 and TRBJ2-1; 8 nucleotides align to TRBD2. The ends lost 5 bases at V and 4 bases at J; junction bases unmatched: 10. Germline V lookup: CDR1 SQVTM, CDR2 ANQGSEA. The CDR3 covers 15 residues. For the CDR3, the DNA is TGCAGCGTTCTCCCGCGGGGGGACCTGTACAATGAGCAGTTCTTC. Amino acids: CSVLPRGDLYNEQFF.

The chain joins TRBV2 to TRBJ1-4; D possibly corresponds to TRBD1 (6 bases). The CDR3 spans 13 residues. Trimming pared 3 bases from V and 8 bases from J, leaving 10 bases between. In germline, CDR1 is SNHLY, CDR2 FYNNEI. The CDR3 spells CASSDRGYEKLFF. In DNA form, the CDR3 reads TGTGCCAGCAGTGACAGGGGTTACGAAAAACTGTTTTTT.

The V and J genes are TRBV19 and TRBJ2-1; D gene unclear. The CDR3 contains 14 residues. Trimming removed 9 bases from V and 3 bases from J, with 15 bases in between. Looked up from germline, CDR1 is LNHDA and CDR2 is SQIVND (reference sequence). The CDR3 bases are TGTGCCAGCGCCCGCCCCCCTAACTACAATGAGCAGTTCTTC. This sequence encodes CASARPPNYNEQFF.

In DNA, the CDR3 is TGTGCCAGCAGCTCGGGACTAGCGGGAGGACAGAGGTCCTACGAGCAGTACTTC. As protein: CASSSGLAGGQRSYEQYF. The chain links TRBV13 to TRBJ2-7; 15 bases agree with TRBD2. Germline V CDR1 and CDR2: PRHDT, FYEKMQ (reference sequence). V dropped 4 bases and J dropped 1; count of bases not matched to a gene: 8. The CDR3 runs 18 residues.

The chain couples TRBV9 to TRBJ2-4; 12 nucleotides match TRBD1. This CDR3 region has 16 residues. V lost 3 bases, J lost 6 bases, and 7 bases stayed unmatched. The germline V gene has CDR1 SGDLS and CDR2 YYNGEE. CDR3 in amino acids: CASSGPGQGAGNIQYF. Here the CDR3 DNA reads TGTGCCAGCAGCGGCCCGGGACAGGGGGCGGGAAACATTCAGTACTTC. Combining the CDR3 with reference TRBV9 and TRBJ2-4 gives the whole variable domain DSGVTQTPKHLITATGQRVTLRCSPRSGDLSVYWYQQSLDQGLQFLIQYYNGEERAKGNILERFSAQQFPDLHSELNLSSLELGDSALYFCASSGPGQGAGNIQYFGAGTRLSVL.

The genes are TRBV11-3 and TRBJ2-3; TRBD2 is a possible D gene (5 bases). The CDR3 runs 14 residues. Trimming removed 2 bases from V and 2 bases from J, with 8 bases in between. CDR1 is SGHNT and CDR2 is YENEEA in the germline V gene. CDR3 residues: CASSLRGYTDTQYF. The CDR3, as DNA: TGTGCCAGCAGCTTAAGAGGGTACACAGATACGCAGTATTTT.

The V gene is TRBV7-8, the J gene TRBJ1-6, with a possible D match to TRBD1 (5 bases). The CDR3 length is 19 residues. V lost 5 bases and J lost 9, with 29 bases in between. Germline V CDR1 and CDR2: SGHVS, FQNEAQ. Written as DNA, the CDR3 is TGTGCCAGCAGCCCTCGGGTCGGGGGTCCCTCTCGTAATTCTTCACCCCTCCACTTT. Protein sequence: CASSPRVGGPSRNSSPLHF.

The rearrangement links TRBV6-5 to TRBJ1-1, with D possibly matching TRBD1 (5 bases). The CDR3 covers 14 residues. V lost 2 bases and J lost 4, with 11 bases in between. CDR1 is MNHEY and CDR2 is SVGAGI in the germline V gene. The CDR3: CASSYRGVVTEAFF. CDR3 nucleotide sequence: TGTGCCAGCAGTTACCGGGGGGTGGTCACTGAAGCTTTCTTT.

This clone was counted between two and nine times. This chain uses TRBV7-3 with TRBJ2-7, with TRBD1 matching over 8 bases. Germline V gene lookup returns CDR1 SGHTA and CDR2 FQGTGA. The CDR3 has 16 residues. V lost 2 bases to trimming and J lost 1 base; unmatched junction nucleotides: 7. CDR3: CASSLATGTGSYEQYF. The CDR3, as DNA: TGTGCCAGCAGCTTAGCAACGGGGACAGGATCCTACGAGCAGTACTTC.

V is TRBV14 and J is TRBJ1-1; TRBD1 might be the D (6 bases). The germline V gene encodes CDR1 SGHDN and CDR2 FVKESK. This CDR3 has 16 residues. V was clipped by 3 bases and J by 2 bases, with 16 bases between them. The CDR3 DNA reads as TGTGCCAGCAGCCAGGCGGGAGGGGGATTAAACACTGAAGCTTTCTTT. This translates into CASSQAGGGLNTEAFF.

The gene calls are TRBV19 and TRBJ2-6; perhaps TRBD1 as D (6 bases). The germline V gene has CDR1 LNHDA and CDR2 SQIVND (reference sequence). The CDR3 loop spans 16 amino acids. Trimming pared 4 bases from V and 2 bases from J, leaving 12 bases between. The CDR3 nucleotides are TGTGCCAGTAGTACCGGACAGTTCGCTGGGGCCAACGTCCTGACTTTC. Its translation is CASSTGQFAGANVLTF. Full variable domain (missing parts from reference TRBV19 and TRBJ2-6): DGGITQSPKYLFRKEGQNVTLSCEQNLNHDAMYWYRQDPGQGLRLIYYSQIVNDFQKGDIAEGYSVSREKKESFPLTVTSAQKNPTAFYLCASSTGQFAGANVLTFGAGSRLTVL.

The gene calls are TRBV6-1 and TRBJ1-6, with 10 nucleotides matching TRBD1. Germline V gene data show CDR1 as MNHNS and CDR2 as SASEGT. V lost 2 bases, J lost 10 bases, and 5 bases stayed unmatched. The CDR3 has 15 amino acids. As DNA, the CDR3 is TGTGCCAGCAGTGAATATGGGACAGGGGTCTCACCCCTCCACTTT. This codes for CASSEYGTGVSPLHF.

The chain employs TRBV7-3 and TRBJ2-7, with 7 bases aligning to TRBD2. V lost 3 bases, J lost 6 bases, and 8 bases stayed unmatched. This CDR3 comprises 14 residues. Per the germline V gene, CDR1 is SGHTA and CDR2 is FQGTGA. This CDR3 reads CASSFGGGSSEQYF. In DNA form, the CDR3 reads TGTGCCAGCAGCTTTGGCGGGGGATCCAGCGAGCAGTACTTC.

The J gene is TRBJ2-7, the V gene TRBV4-1; possible D gene TRBD2, 7 bases. V shed 1 base and J shed 2 bases, with 15 bases lying between them. The V gene's germline CDR1 is MGHRA and CDR2 YSYEKL. This CDR3 is built from 16 residues. This chain's CDR3 is CASSQVSMGGPYEQYF. CDR3 DNA sequence: TGCGCCAGCAGCCAAGTTTCGATGGGGGGGCCCTACGAGCAGTACTTC.

The chain employs TRBV5-5 and TRBJ2-3, with D perhaps matching TRBD2 (6 bases). V was trimmed by 2 bases and J by 0 bases, leaving 7 bases between them. The CDR3 loop spans 14 amino acids. Germline CDR1 SGHKS, CDR2 YYEKEE (reference sequence). In DNA form, the CDR3 reads TGTGCCAGCAGCTTCGGGACTAGCACAGATACGCAGTATTTT. Its protein is CASSFGTSTDTQYF.

This rearrangement joins TRBV5-1 to TRBJ1-6, with 8 bases identical to TRBD1. Germline V CDR1 and CDR2: SGHRS, YFSETQ. CDR3 size: 20 residues. V was pared by 0 bases and J by 0 bases, with 11 bases of the junction left unmatched. The CDR3 protein is CASSLVGTGPMSSYNSPLHF. The CDR3 nucleotides read TGCGCCAGCAGCTTGGTCGGGACAGGACCTATGAGCTCCTATAATTCACCCCTCCACTTT. Complete variable domain (other parts from reference TRBV5-1 and TRBJ1-6): KAGVTQTPRYLIKTRGQQVTLSCSPISGHRSVSWYQQTPGQGLQFLFEYFSETQRNKGNFPGRFSGRQFSNSRSEMNVSTLELGDSALYLCASSLVGTGPMSSYNSPLHFGNGTRLTVT.

The genes are TRBV5-1 and TRBJ2-3, with 7 positions matching TRBD1. CDR1 and CDR2 (germline): SGHRS, YFSETQ. V lost 2 bases, J lost 2 bases, and 5 bases stayed unmatched. This CDR3 comprises 15 residues. Written as DNA, the CDR3 is TGCGCCAGCAGCTTTTCCGACAGGGCCACAGATACGCAGTATTTT. It codes for CASSFSDRATDTQYF.

The table lists this clone with a few counts. The chain joins TRBV5-1 to TRBJ2-2; 12 positions match TRBD1. Germline lookup yields CDR1 SGHRS and CDR2 YFSETQ. The CDR3 covers 17 residues. V was pared by 4 bases and J by 5 bases, with 9 bases of the junction left unmatched. The DNA of the CDR3 is TGCGCCAGCAGCCCGGGACAGGGGGCGACAATGACCGGGGAGCTGTTTTTT. The encoded protein is CASSPGQGATMTGELFF. The entire variable domain, with the rest obtained from reference TRBV5-1 and TRBJ2-2, is as follows: KAGVTQTPRYLIKTRGQQVTLSCSPISGHRSVSWYQQTPGQGLQFLFEYFSETQRNKGNFPGRFSGRQFSNSRSEMNVSTLELGDSALYLCASSPGQGATMTGELFFGEGSRLTVL.

The chain recombines TRBV7-9 with TRBJ1-1; 10 nucleotides match TRBD1. V gave up 4 bases and J gave up 5 bases; unmatched junction bases: 7. From germline, CDR1 is SEHNR and CDR2 FQNEAQ (reference sequence). The CDR3 is 15 amino acids. CDR3 coding DNA: TGTGCCAGCAGCTACCGGACAGGGGGGAGTACTGAAGCTTTCTTT. Translated: CASSYRTGGSTEAFF.